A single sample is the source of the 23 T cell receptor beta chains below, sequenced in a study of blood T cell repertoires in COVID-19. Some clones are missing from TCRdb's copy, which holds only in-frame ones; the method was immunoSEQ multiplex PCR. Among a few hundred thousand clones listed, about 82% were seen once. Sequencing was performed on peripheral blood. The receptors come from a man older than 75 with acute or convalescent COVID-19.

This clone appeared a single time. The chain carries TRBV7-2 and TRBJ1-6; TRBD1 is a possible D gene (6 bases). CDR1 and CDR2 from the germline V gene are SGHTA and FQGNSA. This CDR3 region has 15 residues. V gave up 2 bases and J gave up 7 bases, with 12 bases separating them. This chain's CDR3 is CASSLSPQGNSPLHF. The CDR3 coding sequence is TGTGCCAGCAGCTTATCTCCACAGGGAAATTCACCCCTCCACTTT.

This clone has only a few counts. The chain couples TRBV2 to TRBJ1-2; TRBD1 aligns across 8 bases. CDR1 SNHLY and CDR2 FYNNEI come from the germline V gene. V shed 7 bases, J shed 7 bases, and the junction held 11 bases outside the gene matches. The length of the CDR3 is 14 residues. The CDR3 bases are TGTGCCAGCACTACCCAGACAGGGGCAACTGGCTACACCTTC. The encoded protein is CASTTQTGATGYTF.

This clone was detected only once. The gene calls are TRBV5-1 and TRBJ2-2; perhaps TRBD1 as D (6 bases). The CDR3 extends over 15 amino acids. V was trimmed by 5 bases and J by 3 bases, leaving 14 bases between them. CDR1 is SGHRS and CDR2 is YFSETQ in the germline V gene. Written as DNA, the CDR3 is TGCGCCAGCAGTAGAAAAGGGGGTTACACCGGGGAGCTGTTTTTT. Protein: CASSRKGGYTGELFF.

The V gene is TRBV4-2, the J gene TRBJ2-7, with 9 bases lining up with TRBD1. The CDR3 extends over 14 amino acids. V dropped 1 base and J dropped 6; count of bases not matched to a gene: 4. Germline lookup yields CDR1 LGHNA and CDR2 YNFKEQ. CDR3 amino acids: CASSQGDREGEQYF. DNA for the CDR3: TGTGCCAGCAGCCAAGGGGACAGGGAAGGCGAGCAGTACTTC.

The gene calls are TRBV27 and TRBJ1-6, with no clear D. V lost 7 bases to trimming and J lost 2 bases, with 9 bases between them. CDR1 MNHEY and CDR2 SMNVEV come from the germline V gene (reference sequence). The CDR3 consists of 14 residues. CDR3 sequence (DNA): TGTGCCAGCACCGGGGATGCCTATAATTCACCCCTCCACTTT. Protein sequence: CASTGDAYNSPLHF.

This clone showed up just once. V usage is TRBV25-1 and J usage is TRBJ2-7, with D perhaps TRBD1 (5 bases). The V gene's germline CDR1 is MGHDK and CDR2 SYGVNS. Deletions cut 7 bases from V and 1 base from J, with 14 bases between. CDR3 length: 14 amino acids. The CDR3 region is CASTPSGLSYEQYF. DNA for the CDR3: TGTGCCAGCACCCCCTCAGGGCTATCCTACGAGCAGTACTTC.

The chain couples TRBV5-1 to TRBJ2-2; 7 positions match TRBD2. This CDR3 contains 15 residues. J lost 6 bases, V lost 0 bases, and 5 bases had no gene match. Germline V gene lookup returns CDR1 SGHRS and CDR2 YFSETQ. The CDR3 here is CASSLVRGMSGELFF. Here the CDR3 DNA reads TGCGCCAGCAGCTTGGTGCGGGGGATGTCCGGGGAGCTGTTTTTT. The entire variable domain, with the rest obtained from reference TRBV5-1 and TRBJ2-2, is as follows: KAGVTQTPRYLIKTRGQQVTLSCSPISGHRSVSWYQQTPGQGLQFLFEYFSETQRNKGNFPGRFSGRQFSNSRSEMNVSTLELGDSALYLCASSLVRGMSGELFFGEGSRLTVL.

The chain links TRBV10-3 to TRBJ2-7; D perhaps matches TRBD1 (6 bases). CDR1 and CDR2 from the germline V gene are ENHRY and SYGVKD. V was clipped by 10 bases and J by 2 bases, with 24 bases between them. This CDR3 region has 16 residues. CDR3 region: CATQTPDRTMTYEQYF. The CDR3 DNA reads TGTGCCACCCAGACCCCTGACAGGACAATGACCTACGAGCAGTACTTC.

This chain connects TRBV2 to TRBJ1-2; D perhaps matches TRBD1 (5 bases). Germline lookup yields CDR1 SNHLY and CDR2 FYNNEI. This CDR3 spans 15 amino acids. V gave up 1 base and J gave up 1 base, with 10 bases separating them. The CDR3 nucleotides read TGTGCCAGCAGTGAAGAGACAGCCCTTAACTATGGCTACACCTTC. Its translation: CASSEETALNYGYTF.

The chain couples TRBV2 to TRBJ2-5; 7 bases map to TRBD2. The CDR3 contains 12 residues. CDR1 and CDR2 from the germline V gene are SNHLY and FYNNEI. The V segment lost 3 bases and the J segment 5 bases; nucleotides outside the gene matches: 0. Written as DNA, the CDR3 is TGTGCCAGCAGTGAGGGAGGGGAGACCCAGTACTTC. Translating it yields CASSEGGETQYF.

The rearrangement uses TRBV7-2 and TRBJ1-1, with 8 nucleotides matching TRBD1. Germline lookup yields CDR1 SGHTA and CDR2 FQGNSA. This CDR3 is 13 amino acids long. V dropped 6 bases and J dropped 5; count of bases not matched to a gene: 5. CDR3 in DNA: TGTGCCAGCAGTAGGGACAGGATAACTGAAGCTTTCTTT. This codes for CASSRDRITEAFF.

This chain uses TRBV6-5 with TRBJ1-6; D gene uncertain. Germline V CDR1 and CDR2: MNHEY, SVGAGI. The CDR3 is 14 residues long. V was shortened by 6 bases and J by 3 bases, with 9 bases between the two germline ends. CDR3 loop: CASRGGVYNSPLHF. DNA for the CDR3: TGTGCCAGCAGAGGCGGGGTCTATAATTCACCCCTCCACTTT.

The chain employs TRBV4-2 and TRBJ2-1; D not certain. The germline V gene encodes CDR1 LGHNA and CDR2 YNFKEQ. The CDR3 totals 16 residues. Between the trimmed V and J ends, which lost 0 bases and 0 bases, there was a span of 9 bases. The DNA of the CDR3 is TGTGCCAGCAGCCAAGATCGGAGAGGCTCCTACAATGAGCAGTTCTTC. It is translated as CASSQDRRGSYNEQFF.

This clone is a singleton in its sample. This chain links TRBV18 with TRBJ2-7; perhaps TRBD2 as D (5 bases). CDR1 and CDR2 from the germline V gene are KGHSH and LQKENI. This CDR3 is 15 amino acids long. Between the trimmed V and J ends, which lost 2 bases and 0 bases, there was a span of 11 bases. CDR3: CASSPGESPSYEQYF. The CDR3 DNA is TGTGCCAGCTCACCAGGGGAGTCTCCCTCCTACGAGCAGTACTTC.

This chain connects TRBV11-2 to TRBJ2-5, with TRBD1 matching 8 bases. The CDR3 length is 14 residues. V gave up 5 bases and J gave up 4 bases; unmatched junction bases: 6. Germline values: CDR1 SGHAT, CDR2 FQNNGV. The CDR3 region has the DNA TGTGCCAGCAGCATGGACAGGGTTTTAGAGACCCAGTACTTC. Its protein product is CASSMDRVLETQYF.

In nucleotides, the CDR3 is TGCGCCAGCAGCCAAGATGGTCGGGGGGGGGTCTACAATGAGCAGTTCTTC. Translation: CASSQDGRGGVYNEQFF. The chain is built from TRBV4-3 and TRBJ2-1; 8 positions agree with TRBD2. In germline, CDR1 is LGHNA, CDR2 YSLEER. J was trimmed by 3 bases and V by 0 bases; bases with no gene match: 7. The CDR3 loop spans 17 amino acids.

DNA for the CDR3: TGTGCCAGCAGTTACCTGAAGACGGAGAGCTCCTACAATGAGCAGTTCTTC. Residues: CASSYLKTESSYNEQFF. The chain employs TRBV6-2 or TRBV6-3 and TRBJ2-1, with D uncertain. CDR1 MNHEY and CDR2 SVGEGT come from the germline V gene. The V end was cut by 2 bases, the J end by 0 bases, with 14 bases between. CDR3 length: 17 amino acids.

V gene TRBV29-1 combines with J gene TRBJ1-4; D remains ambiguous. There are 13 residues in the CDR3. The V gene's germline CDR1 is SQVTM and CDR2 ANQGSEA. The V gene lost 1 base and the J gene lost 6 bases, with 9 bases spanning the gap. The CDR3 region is CSVEGGSDEKLFF. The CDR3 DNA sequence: TGCAGCGTTGAAGGCGGGAGTGATGAAAAACTGTTTTTT.

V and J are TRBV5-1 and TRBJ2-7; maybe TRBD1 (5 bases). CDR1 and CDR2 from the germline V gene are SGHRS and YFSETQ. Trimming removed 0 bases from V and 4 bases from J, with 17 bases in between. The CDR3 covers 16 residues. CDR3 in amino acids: CASSLGGLGSMYEQYF. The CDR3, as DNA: TGCGCCAGCAGCTTGGGGGGCCTGGGAAGCATGTACGAGCAGTACTTC.

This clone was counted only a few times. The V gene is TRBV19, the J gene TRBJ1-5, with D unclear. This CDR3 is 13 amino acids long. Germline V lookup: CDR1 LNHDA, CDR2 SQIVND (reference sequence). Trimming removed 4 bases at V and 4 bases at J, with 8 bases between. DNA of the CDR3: TGTGCCAGTAGTAAGGCAGCGAATCAGCCCCAGCATTTT. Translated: CASSKAANQPQHF.

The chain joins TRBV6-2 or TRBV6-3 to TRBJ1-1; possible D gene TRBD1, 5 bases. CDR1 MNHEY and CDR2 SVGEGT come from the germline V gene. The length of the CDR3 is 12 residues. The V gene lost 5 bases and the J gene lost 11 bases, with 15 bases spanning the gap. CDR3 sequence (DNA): TGTGCCAGCAGTCTTACAGGACATATGGCTTTCTTT. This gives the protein CASSLTGHMAFF.

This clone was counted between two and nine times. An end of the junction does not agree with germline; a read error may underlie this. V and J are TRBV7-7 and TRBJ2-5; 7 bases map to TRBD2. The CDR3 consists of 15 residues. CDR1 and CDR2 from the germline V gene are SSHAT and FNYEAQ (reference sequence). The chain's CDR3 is CASSTRPSGKETQYF. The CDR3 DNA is TGTGCTAGCAGCACCCGTCCTAGCGGTAAAGAGACCCAGTACTTC.

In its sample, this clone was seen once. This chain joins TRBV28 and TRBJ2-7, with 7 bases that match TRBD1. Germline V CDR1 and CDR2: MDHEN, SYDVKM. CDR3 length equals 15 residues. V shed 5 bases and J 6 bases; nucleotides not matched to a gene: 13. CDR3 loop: CASSRQGGSLGEQYF. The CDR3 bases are TGTGCCAGCAGTCGACAGGGTGGCAGTCTTGGCGAGCAGTACTTC.